The 28 T cell receptor beta chains below all came from one sample that was sequenced in a study of shared clonotypes between healthy human individuals. Clones were read by immunoSEQ multiplex PCR, and TCRdb kept only the in-frame ones, dropping some. The sample carries roughly 480,000 clones, 70% to 80% recorded once. The sample taken for sequencing was PBMCs. The origin of the receptors is a woman aged 40 to 50 in good health. Some clones in this sample may be carry-over from other donors' samples.

The J gene is TRBJ1-2, the V gene TRBV5-1, with a weak D call TRBD1 (5 bases). The CDR3 contains 15 residues. Germline V gene lookup returns CDR1 SGHRS and CDR2 YFSETQ. V dropped 0 bases and J dropped 3 bases, with 12 bases sitting between them. The CDR3 sequence: CASSLATGADYGYTF. The CDR3 coding sequence is TGCGCCAGCAGCTTGGCCACAGGAGCGGACTATGGCTACACCTTC.

The rearrangement links TRBV4-2 to TRBJ2-5; 12 bases are shared with TRBD2. The V gene end was trimmed by 0 bases and the J gene end by 5 bases; junction bases not matched to a gene: 4. Germline assignment: CDR1 LGHNA and CDR2 YNFKEQ. CDR3 length: 16 amino acids. The CDR3, as DNA: TGTGCCAGCAGCCAAGACCCTAGCGGGAGGGGGGAGACCCAGTACTTC. Translation gives CASSQDPSGRGETQYF.

J is TRBJ1-2 and V is TRBV13; D possibly corresponds to TRBD1 (5 bases). V was pared by 4 bases and J by 4 bases, with 7 bases between. In germline, CDR1 is PRHDT, CDR2 FYEKMQ (reference sequence). This CDR3 comprises 12 residues. CDR3 sequence reads: CASSSQGYGYTF. As DNA, the CDR3 is TGTGCCAGCAGCTCCCAGGGCTATGGCTACACCTTC.

The genes are TRBV5-5 and TRBJ2-2, with D uncertain. The V end was cut by 5 bases, the J end by 0 bases, with 14 bases between. This CDR3 is built from 16 residues. Germline CDR1 reads SGHKS; CDR2 reads YYEKEE (reference sequence). The CDR3 bases are TGTGCCAGCAGAGCGCCAGGCGGCTCGAACACCGGGGAGCTGTTTTTT. Translated: CASRAPGGSNTGELFF.

The rearrangement joins TRBV7-8 to TRBJ2-3; 7 bases match TRBD1. The CDR3 length is 14 residues. The junction had 5 bases not matched to a gene; V was cut back by 8 bases and J by 0 bases. Germline CDR1 SGHVS, CDR2 FQNEAQ. CDR3 region: CASYDRVSTDTQYF. The CDR3 DNA reads TGTGCCAGCTATGACAGGGTTAGCACAGATACGCAGTATTTT.

This clone was recorded at least ten times. Other nucleotide sequences in the sample specify the same CDR3. This rearrangement joins TRBV27 to TRBJ2-1, with D possibly being TRBD2 (6 bases). Germline CDR1 is MNHEY and CDR2 is SMNVEV (reference sequence). This CDR3 is built from 15 residues. V was clipped by 3 bases and J by 9 bases, with 18 bases between them. The CDR3 DNA is TGTGCCAGCAGTTTTCTATCGGAGGGTAGCGGTGAGCAGTTCTTC. Its translation: CASSFLSEGSGEQFF.

This clone came up a few times. This chain uses TRBV4-1 with TRBJ1-3; D possibly corresponds to TRBD1 (5 bases). Germline V CDR1 and CDR2: MGHRA, YSYEKL. Deletions cut 0 bases from V and 0 bases from J, with 15 bases between. The CDR3 has 18 amino acids. The CDR3 loop reads CASSQDRQPRPSGNTIYF. CDR3 nucleotides: TGCGCCAGCAGCCAAGATCGACAGCCCAGACCCTCTGGAAACACCATATATTTT.

This clone has a single count. In the same sample, other DNA sequences code for this CDR3. The rearrangement links TRBV5-1 to TRBJ2-7; D not certain. The CDR3 covers 15 residues. Trimming shortened V by 0 bases and J by 0 bases, and 10 bases separated the two germline ends. The germline V gene encodes CDR1 SGHRS and CDR2 YFSETQ. This CDR3 reads CASSLALGSSYEQYF. Here the CDR3 DNA reads TGCGCCAGCAGCTTGGCCCTGGGAAGCTCCTACGAGCAGTACTTC.

The chain joins TRBV7-2 to TRBJ2-6, with 9 positions matching TRBD1. V trimming: 5 bases; J trimming: 3 bases; junction bases outside the gene matches: 5. CDR1 SGHTA and CDR2 FQGNSA come from the germline V gene. This CDR3 has 16 residues. CDR3 in amino acids: CASSPTGGYGANVLTF. Here the CDR3 DNA reads TGTGCCAGCAGCCCGACAGGGGGTTATGGGGCCAACGTCCTGACTTTC.

The chain carries TRBV19 and TRBJ1-1; D may be TRBD1 (5 bases). The CDR3 has 12 amino acids. V was clipped by 6 bases and J by 5 bases, with 10 bases between them. Germline V CDR1 and CDR2: LNHDA, SQIVND (reference sequence). CDR3 sequence: CASRTGGTEAFF. For the CDR3, the DNA is TGTGCCAGTAGGACCGGGGGAACTGAAGCTTTCTTT.

This clone has just a few counts. The chain links TRBV6-1 to TRBJ1-1; D not resolved. CDR3 size: 12 residues. V was shortened by 8 bases and J by 7 bases, with 14 bases between the two germline ends. From germline, CDR1 is MNHNS and CDR2 SASEGT. The chain's CDR3 is CASVGKLFEAFF. As DNA, the CDR3 is TGTGCCAGCGTAGGGAAACTCTTTGAAGCTTTCTTT.

The rearrangement joins TRBV4-2 to TRBJ2-7; no clear D. The CDR3 is 15 amino acids. Trimming cost V 0 bases and J 7 bases, with 16 bases left between them. The germline CDR1 and CDR2 sequences are LGHNA and YNFKEQ. The CDR3 nucleotides read TGTGCCAGCAGCCAAGATTTTGGCACCCGGCGGGAGCAGTACTTC. This gives the protein CASSQDFGTRREQYF.

This clone occurred a few times. V and J are TRBV5-1 and TRBJ2-1, with TRBD2 identical over 9 bases. Trimming at V came to 2 bases and at J to 3 bases, leaving 3 bases not matched to a gene. Per germline, CDR1 SGHRS and CDR2 YFSETQ. The CDR3 runs to 15 residues. The CDR3 is CASSFGGRGYNEQFF. CDR3 DNA: TGCGCCAGCAGCTTTGGCGGGAGGGGCTACAATGAGCAGTTCTTC.

The chain joins TRBV13 to TRBJ2-3; a weak D match, TRBD2 (6 bases). In germline, CDR1 is PRHDT, CDR2 FYEKMQ (reference sequence). The CDR3 extends over 15 amino acids. Trimming took 4 bases from V and 3 from J, leaving 14 bases between them. The CDR3 DNA sequence: TGTGCCAGCAGCTCCGCGACTAGTCTAACAGATACGCAGTATTTT. This sequence encodes CASSSATSLTDTQYF.

This chain connects TRBV2 to TRBJ2-1; D is unclear. Per the germline V gene, CDR1 is SNHLY and CDR2 is FYNNEI. The CDR3 covers 13 residues. Trimming took 6 bases from V and 5 from J, leaving 11 bases between them. The CDR3 here is CASSEFWDNEQFF. As DNA, the CDR3 is TGTGCCAGCAGCGAGTTTTGGGACAATGAGCAGTTCTTC.

This clone was seen only once. The gene calls are TRBV6-1 and TRBJ1-5, with a weak D call TRBD1 (5 bases). There are 15 residues in the CDR3. V lost 5 bases and J 0 bases, leaving 11 bases between the germline ends. CDR1 and CDR2 (germline): MNHNS, SASEGT. The CDR3 loop reads CASSQDTYSNQPQHF. CDR3 coding DNA: TGTGCCAGCAGTCAGGACACGTATAGCAATCAGCCCCAGCATTTT.

The chain combines TRBV14 with TRBJ2-2, with D perhaps TRBD1 or TRBD2 (5 bases each). V was shortened by 3 bases and J by 8 bases, with 16 bases between the two germline ends. Germline CDR1 SGHDN, CDR2 FVKESK. The CDR3 extends over 15 amino acids. CDR3 in amino acids: CASSQLSGDLGELFF. CDR3 nucleotides: TGTGCCAGCAGCCAGCTATCCGGGGACCTTGGGGAGCTGTTTTTT.

V gene TRBV6-5 combines with J gene TRBJ2-1; D is unclear. Germline assignment: CDR1 MNHEY and CDR2 SVGAGI. The length of the CDR3 is 14 residues. Trimming pared 0 bases from V and 7 bases from J, leaving 10 bases between. CDR3 bases: TGTGCCAGCAGTTACTCGCTGAGGCGAAATGAGCAGTTCTTC. It is translated as CASSYSLRRNEQFF.

The count of this clone is one. This chain uses TRBV5-1 with TRBJ2-3; possibly TRBD1 for D (7 bases). The CDR3 has 16 residues. The germline V gene encodes CDR1 SGHRS and CDR2 YFSETQ. V gave up 4 bases and J gave up 9 bases, with 24 bases separating them. The CDR3 loop is CASSRETGRQVLTQYF. The CDR3 DNA is TGCGCCAGCAGCCGAGAGACAGGGAGGCAGGTTCTGACGCAGTATTTT. Filled out from reference TRBV5-1 and TRBJ2-3, the complete variable domain reads KAGVTQTPRYLIKTRGQQVTLSCSPISGHRSVSWYQQTPGQGLQFLFEYFSETQRNKGNFPGRFSGRQFSNSRSEMNVSTLELGDSALYLCASSRETGRQVLTQYFGPGTRLTVL.

V gene TRBV7-9 combines with J gene TRBJ2-1, with TRBD2 matching 7 bases. The ends lost 2 bases at V and 8 bases at J; junction bases unmatched: 15. This CDR3 has 17 residues. Germline V gene sequence: CDR1 SEHNR, CDR2 FQNEAQ (reference sequence). The CDR3 DNA is TGTGCCAGCAGCTTAAGCGGGGTGGTGATAGGGTTCCATGAGCAGTTCTTC. Encoded protein: CASSLSGVVIGFHEQFF.

The chain joins TRBV11-2 to TRBJ1-5; a possible D gene is TRBD1 (5 bases). Trimming took off 5 bases at V and 0 bases at J, with 8 bases between the two ends. The CDR3 sequence is 14 residues long. Germline V lookup: CDR1 SGHAT, CDR2 FQNNGV. The CDR3 DNA reads as TGTGCCAGCAGCCTTACAGGTAGCAATCAGCCCCAGCATTTT. Protein sequence: CASSLTGSNQPQHF.

The V and J genes are TRBV15 and TRBJ1-1; 7 nucleotides agree with TRBD1. The CDR3 runs 15 residues. Germline lookup yields CDR1 LNHNV and CDR2 YYDKDF (reference sequence). Trimming at V came to 4 bases and at J to 4 bases, leaving 9 bases not matched to a gene. The CDR3 region has the DNA TGTGCCACCAGCATCGGAACAGGGGTCGGCACTGAAGCTTTCTTT. It codes for CATSIGTGVGTEAFF. Using reference TRBV15 and TRBJ1-1 for the parts outside the CDR3, the full variable domain is DAMVIQNPRYQVTQFGKPVTLSCSQTLNHNVMYWYQQKSSQAPKLLFHYYDKDFNNEADTPDNFQSRRPNTSFCFLDIRSPGLGDTAMYLCATSIGTGVGTEAFFGQGTRLTVV.

The CDR3 DNA follows: TGTGCCAGCAGTGCCGCGGGACACCGGGAGGGGAATACGCAGTATTTT. Its protein product is CASSAAGHREGNTQYF. The chain recombines TRBV2 with TRBJ2-3; 8 nucleotides match TRBD2. V shed 4 bases and J 7 bases; nucleotides not matched to a gene: 13. This CDR3 has 16 amino acids. CDR1 and CDR2 from the germline V gene are SNHLY and FYNNEI.

V gene TRBV30 combines with J gene TRBJ2-2, with TRBD1 matching over 7 bases. V was pared by 5 bases and J by 0 bases, with 9 bases of the junction left unmatched. The CDR3 totals 16 residues. Germline lookup yields CDR1 GTSNPN and CDR2 SVGIG (reference sequence). CDR3 residues: CAWGQGQDPNTGELFF. The CDR3 DNA reads TGTGCCTGGGGTCAAGGACAGGACCCGAACACCGGGGAGCTGTTTTTT.

J is TRBJ2-7 and V is TRBV28; D is possibly TRBD2 (5 bases). This CDR3 region has 12 residues. The V and J ends lost 9 bases and 3 bases respectively, with 12 bases between them. Germline V CDR1 and CDR2: MDHEN, SYDVKM. The CDR3 DNA follows: TGTGCCAGTGGGAGCCTCGGCTACGAGCAGTACTTC. Its translation: CASGSLGYEQYF.

In this sample, this clone turned up many times. The J gene is TRBJ2-1, the V gene TRBV10-1; the match to TRBD2 covers 9 bases. Germline lookup yields CDR1 WNHNN and CDR2 SYGVQD (reference sequence). Germline trimming cut 6 bases from V and 6 bases from J; bases unmatched to any gene: 3. CDR3 length: 13 amino acids. The CDR3 sequence is CASRAGGGNEQFF. As DNA, the CDR3 is TGCGCCAGCAGAGCGGGAGGTGGCAATGAGCAGTTCTTC.

V gene TRBV4-1 combines with J gene TRBJ2-5, with 7 bases matching TRBD2. After removal of 6 bases from V and 2 bases from J, the junction contained 6 bases not matched to a gene. Germline loops: CDR1 MGHRA, CDR2 YSYEKL. This CDR3 is built from 14 residues. The DNA of the CDR3 is TGCGCCAGCAGAGGCGGGGAGGGGCAAGAGACCCAGTACTTC. Translated, it gives CASRGGEGQETQYF.

The chain links TRBV28 to TRBJ2-1, with D possibly TRBD2 on 5 matching bases. The CDR3 has 14 amino acids. Germline V gene data show CDR1 as MDHEN and CDR2 as SYDVKM. The germline V and J ends were trimmed by 7 bases and 9 bases, with 19 bases remaining between them. The CDR3: CASIPNQSAGEQFF. Written as DNA, the CDR3 is TGTGCCAGCATCCCGAACCAGAGTGCGGGTGAGCAGTTCTTC.